Listed below are T cell receptor beta chains from one sample, sequenced in a study of cytomegalovirus exposure and HLA in healthy donors. Here immunoSEQ multiplex PCR was the method, and the copy in TCRdb shows in-frame clones only, minus some. The table lists around 78,000 clones, about 78% of them singletons, with 0.9% to 1.2% in the top ten. Sequenced: PBMCs. Every receptor here comes from a male donor in good health and CMV-seronegative. Both conserved end residues are part of each CDR3. A D gene is named only where the DNA matches it firmly. A clone size is listed for some rows: how often the clone was seen (once, few, many), or a class if it is expanded.

j_call,d_call,v_call,clone_size,cdr3_nt,cdr3_aa
TRBJ2-1,TRBD2,TRBV7-8,-,TGTGCCAGCAGCTTAGGGGTTCGAGCGGGGTACAATGAGCAGTTCTTC,CASSLGVRAGYNEQFF
TRBJ1-6,TRBD1,TRBV2,-,TGTGCCAGCAGTCGCCGTACGGGACAGGGAATTAAATCACCCCTCCACTTT,CASSRRTGQGIKSPLHF
TRBJ2-3,-,TRBV7-6,-,TGTGCCAGCGGTCAGGGTAGCACAGATACGCAGTATTTT,CASGQGSTDTQYF
TRBJ2-7,-,TRBV4-1,once,TGCGCCAGCAGCTCCGCCGAGTCCTACGAGCAGTACTTC,CASSSAESYEQYF
TRBJ2-5,-,TRBV5-1,-,TGCGCCAGCAGCCCCGGACTGGGAGGGACCCAGTACTTC,CASSPGLGGTQYF
TRBJ1-1,-,TRBV6-5,-,TGTGCCAGCAGTTACTCGACTGGGACTGAAGCTTTCTTT,CASSYSTGTEAFF
TRBJ1-2,-,TRBV7-2,-,TGTGCCAGCAGCCATTTTTTACTAGGGTATGGCTACACCTTC,CASSHFLLGYGYTF
TRBJ1-1,-,TRBV7-2,-,TGTGCCAGCGCGACCAGCCGGGGGACTGAAGCTTTCTTT,CASATSRGTEAFF
TRBJ2-3,-,TRBV7-2,-,TGTGCCAGCAGCTTAACAGTCCTGGCTCCTGATACGCAGTATTTT,CASSLTVLAPDTQYF
TRBJ2-7,-,TRBV6-5,-,TGTGCCAGCAGTTACTCCCCCACTTACGAGCAGTACTTC,CASSYSPTYEQYF
TRBJ2-2,-,TRBV18,-,TGTGCCAGCTCACCACCGGGACTCCGAGGGGCCGGGGAGCTGTTTTTT,CASSPPGLRGAGELFF